This TCR beta chain is drawn from a study of blood T cell repertoires in COVID-19. Study-level background: From T cells, B-cell-depleted T cells, or PBMCs came the material, which was cDNA or gDNA.

Original data processing: Reference gene primers were amplified, and this amplification served to estimate nucleated cell counts. This table comes from immunoSEQ multiplex PCR, and its TCRdb copy is limited to in-frame clones, with some not included. Clone size and V and J calls were adopted from that table, with D and trimming inferred from the DNA. Of about 45,000 clones listed, roughly nine tenths are singletons. This CDR3 region has 15 residues. Trimming pared 5 bases from V and 0 bases from J, leaving 13 bases between. Germline V gene lookup returns CDR1 SGHTA and CDR2 FQGNSA. The chain couples TRBV7-2 to TRBJ1-1, with D tentatively TRBD1 (5 bases). The sequence derives from a human donor in a cohort sampled during active COVID-19. Sequenced input: peripheral blood. The CDR3: CASSHGRGMNTEAFF. The CDR3 region has the DNA TGTGCCAGCAGCCACGGGAGGGGCATGAACACTGAAGCTTTCTTT.